This T cell receptor (beta chain) was sequenced in a study of shared clonotypes between healthy human individuals. Study information: Donors had three CD4 naive, three CD4 memory, two CD8 naive and one CD8 memory plate apiece.

From germline, CDR1 is SGHDT and CDR2 YYEEEE. V was cut by 2 bases and J by 8 bases, with 19 bases left in between. CDR3 size: 15 residues. The naive CD8 subset, CD45RO-negative cells positively selected for CCR7, excluded terminally differentiated effector memory CD45RA+ cells. Per the original data handling: Filtering of immunoSEQ junctional sequences could not match full-length read filtering. Using immunoSEQ multiplex PCR, the repertoire was profiled, and TCRdb retains in-frame clones only, with some absent. V and J calls and clone size come straight from that table; D and trimming were deduced from the DNA. The data show some 2.1 million clones, 85% to 95% seen once.

The rearrangement links TRBV5-6 to TRBJ1-2; D is perhaps TRBD1 (5 bases). The sequencing sample was made of naive CD8+ T cells from PBMCs. The clonotype comes from a man aged 18 to 29 in good health. Some clones in this sample may be carry-over from other donors' samples. The CDR3 DNA follows: TGTGCCAGCAGCTTTTGGACATTCCGGGCGGGAGGCTACACCTTC. Amino acids: CASSFWTFRAGGYTF. Full variable domain (outside the CDR3, taken from reference TRBV5-6 and TRBJ1-2): DAGVTQSPTHLIKTRGQQVTLRCSPKSGHDTVSWYQQALGQGPQFIFQYYEEEERQRGNFPDRFSGHQFPNYSSELNVNALLLGDSALYLCASSFWTFRAGGYTFGSGTRLTVV.